This T cell receptor beta chain was profiled in a study of cytomegalovirus exposure and HLA in healthy donors. This clone was seen a few times. This CDR3 has 16 amino acids. With V trimmed by 2 bases and J by 2 bases, 9 bases remained unmatched. Germline-derived CDR1 and CDR2 are GTSNPN and SVGIG (reference sequence). TCRdb keeps only in-frame clones here, not all; method: immunoSEQ multiplex PCR. This sample yields approximately 170,000 clones, of which less than 85% are seen a single time; more than 15% belongs to the top ten. V is TRBV30 and J is TRBJ1-5; the match to TRBD1 covers 7 bases. The sample was PBMCs. The TCR was taken from a young man in good health and CMV-seropositive. The CDR3 here is CAWSIAGGPGNQPQHF. The CDR3 DNA follows: TGTGCCTGGAGTATCGCAGGGGGGCCTGGCAATCAGCCCCAGCATTTT.